These T cell receptor beta chains were read from a single sample in a study of T cell changes during pregnancy in multiple sclerosis. Sequencing used immunoSEQ multiplex PCR; TCRdb keeps in-frame clones, though not all of them. The repertoire holds some 10,000 clones, 75% to 90% seen once, with approximately 5.1% in the top ten. Sequenced here: CD8+ T cells from peripheral blood mononuclear cells, sampled in the first trimester of pregnancy. These receptors were taken from a female donor in good health, enrolled as a control in a pregnancy study. CDR3s include the opening cysteine and the closing phenylalanine or tryptophan. A D gene is named only where the DNA matches it firmly. Clone size is given for some rows only: seen once, a few or many times, or a class if the clone is expanded.

>TRBJ2-3|once|TRBV5-4|NA
TGTGCCAGCAGCCCCACGGTAGCAGTTAGCACAGATACGCAGTATTTT
CASSPTVAVSTDTQYF
>TRBJ1-2|NA|TRBV7-2|TRBD1
TGTGCCAGCAGCTTAGGGACAGGTTCCTATGGCTACACCTTC
CASSLGTGSYGYTF
>TRBJ1-5|few|TRBV4-2|TRBD1
TGTGCCAGCAGCCAAGATGGGACAGGGGGCGGGCAGCCCCAGCATTTT
CASSQDGTGGGQPQHF
>TRBJ1-1|NA|TRBV9|TRBD1
TGTGCCAGCAGCACCGGGACAGTCCCCACTGAAGCTTTCTTT
CASSTGTVPTEAFF
>TRBJ2-5|NA|TRBV4-3|TRBD1
TGCGCCAGCAGCCAAGGGACAGGGGCAAACCAAGAGACCCAGTACTTC
CASSQGTGANQETQYF
>TRBJ2-7|NA|TRBV11-3|TRBD1
TGTGCCAGCAGCTACAACCGGGACAGGGCCTACGAGCAGTACTTC
CASSYNRDRAYEQYF
>TRBJ2-7|NA|TRBV14|NA
TGTGCCAGCAGCCAAGACTACAGCTCCTACGAGCAGTACTTC
CASSQDYSSYEQYF
>TRBJ2-3|NA|TRBV27|TRBD1
TGTGCCAGCACCCCCCGGACAGGGGGCACAGATACGCAGTATTTT
CASTPRTGGTDTQYF
>TRBJ2-2|NA|TRBV27|NA
TGTGCCAGCAGTTTACCTTCGGGCGGGGAGCTGTTTTTT
CASSLPSGGELFF
>TRBJ1-1|NA|TRBV4-2|NA
TGTGCCAGCAGCCAAGGGGACTCCGGGGGAGCTTTCTTT
CASSQGDSGGAFF
>TRBJ2-5|NA|TRBV25-1|TRBD1
TGTGCCAGCAGTGACCAAATGGACAGGGGGCTTATCAATGAGACCCAGTACTTC
CASSDQMDRGLINETQYF
>TRBJ2-3|NA|TRBV7-3|NA
TGTGCCAGCAGCTTTGGGCAGGGCGGCACAGATACGCAGTATTTT
CASSFGQGGTDTQYF
>TRBJ1-1|NA|TRBV30|NA
TGTGCCTGGAGGCCTAGAAACACTGAAGCTTTCTTT
CAWRPRNTEAFF
>TRBJ1-6|NA|TRBV5-6|NA
TGTGCCAGCAGCTTGGCCCGAAAGGGGGAAGGTTCACCCCTCCACTTT
CASSLARKGEGSPLHF
>TRBJ1-1|NA|TRBV11-2|TRBD1
TGTGCCAGCAGCTTAGAGATGACAGGGGCCGGGTTCACTGAAGCTTTCTTT
CASSLEMTGAGFTEAFF
>TRBJ1-5|NA|TRBV27|NA
TGTGCCAGCAGTCTACTGGCGGGCAATCAGCCCCAGCATTTT
CASSLLAGNQPQHF
>TRBJ2-7|NA|TRBV9|NA
TGTGCCAGCAGCTCCGGAGGCACGACGACCTACGAGCAGTACTTC
CASSSGGTTTYEQYF
>TRBJ2-5|NA|TRBV29-1|TRBD2
TGCAGCGTTGACGCTAGCGGGGGCCGAGAAGAGACCCAGTACTTC
CSVDASGGREETQYF
>TRBJ2-1|NA|TRBV27|NA
TGTGCCAGCAGTTCGGGACTCGTGGGGTTCTTC
CASSSGLVGFF
>TRBJ1-2|NA|TRBV5-6|TRBD1
TGTGCCAGCAGGCCTGGGACAGCCTATGGCTACACCTTC
CASRPGTAYGYTF
>TRBJ1-1|NA|TRBV7-3|TRBD1
TGTGCCAGCAGCTTGGGACAGGGGGCTGAAGCTTTCTTT
CASSLGQGAEAFF
>TRBJ2-7|NA|TRBV4-3|NA
TGCGCCAGCAGCCAAGGGGGGGACTCCTACGAGCAGTACTTC
CASSQGGDSYEQYF
>TRBJ2-7|once|TRBV30|NA
TGTGCCTGGAGTGTGGTCAGGGGCTACGAGCAGTACTTC
CAWSVVRGYEQYF
>TRBJ2-1|once|TRBV19|NA
TGTGCCAGTAGTATGAGACTCAATGAGCAGTTCTTC
CASSMRLNEQFF
>TRBJ1-2|NA|TRBV30|TRBD1
TGTGCCTGGAGTCTGACAGGGGCCAGCTACGGCTACACCTTC
CAWSLTGASYGYTF
>TRBJ2-1|NA|TRBV6-1|NA
TGTGCCAGCAGCCGGGAAAGCCACAATGAGCAGTTCTTC
CASSRESHNEQFF
>TRBJ2-2|NA|TRBV9|TRBD2
TGTGCCAGCAGCGTAGGGAGGGACGGGGGGGCCTCGGGCACCGGGGAGCTGTTTTTT
CASSVGRDGGASGTGELFF
>TRBJ2-3|once|TRBV7-3|TRBD2
TGTGCCAGCAGCTTAACTAGCGGGGGGGCAGATACGCAGTATTTT
CASSLTSGGADTQYF
>TRBJ1-2|NA|TRBV18|TRBD1
TGTGCCAGCACGCCCGGGACAGGGCAAGGCTACACCTTC
CASTPGTGQGYTF